This T cell receptor (beta chain) was retrieved from a study of shared clonotypes between healthy human individuals. Study-level results: Tissues were not sampled, only blood, and their repertoires likely differ. The authors expected sequencing depth to affect clonotype sharing among donors.

The CDR3 contains 15 residues. Germline loops: CDR1 SGHTA, CDR2 FQGNSA. About this clone: What it binds is unknown.

Once extracted for a subset, genomic DNA was divided evenly among several immunoSEQ plates. Unsorted PBMC DNA was run through sequencing on ten immunoSEQ deep assay plates. The method was immunoSEQ multiplex PCR; TCRdb's version includes in-frame clones alone and lacks a portion of them. The sample gives about half a million clones, roughly 78% of which show up once; 9.5% to 15% is in the top ten. The sample comprised PBMCs. J is TRBJ2-5 and V is TRBV7-2, with D perhaps TRBD1 (6 bases). TRBJ2-7 matches the DNA end more closely, so the J call is doubtful. The clonotype was recovered from a woman between 35 and 50 years old in good health. Some clones in this sample may be carry-over from other donors' samples. The chain's CDR3 is CASSLVTGSSYEQYF. CDR3 bases: TGTGCCAGCAGCTTAGTTACAGGGAGCTCCTACGAGCAGTACTTC.